The 2 T cell receptor beta chains below come from one sample, sequenced in a study of T-cell reconstitution after alpha-beta-depleted transplantation in children. Construction of the TCRbeta library involved unique molecular identifiers. TCRdb redid the calling of the PCR reads with MiXCR, one entry per CDR3 protein. This table has approximately 220,000 distinct CDR3 sequences, approximately 19% appearing once. The sample consisted of PBMCs, mostly from graft donor cells, taken 360 days after TCRalphabeta/CD19-depleted stem cell transplant. These receptors were collected from a male patient aged 2 to 9 who had a stem cell transplant for acute lymphoblastic leukemia, so the T cells may come from the graft donor.

This clonotype has only a few counts. This rearrangement joins TRBV10-1 to TRBJ1-5, with 8 nucleotides matching TRBD1. V lost 9 bases and J lost 3; bases outside the gene matches: 4. CDR1 WNHNN and CDR2 SYGVQD come from the germline V gene (reference sequence). The CDR3 length is 13 residues. CDR3 nucleotides: TGCGCCAGTTCGACAGGGGACAATCAGCCCCAGCATTTT. The encoded protein is CASSTGDNQPQHF.

This clonotype was counted a few times. The chain employs TRBV5-1 and TRBJ2-1, with D tentatively TRBD1 (5 bases). The CDR3 is 15 residues long. Trimming stripped 5 bases from V and 9 bases from J, with 21 bases between. The germline gives CDR1 SGHRS, CDR2 YFSETQ. In DNA form, the CDR3 reads TGCGCCAGCAGAAATCCCCCCTTGGGGCAAGGTGAGCAGTTCTTC. Translated, it gives CASRNPPLGQGEQFF.